This T cell receptor (beta chain) was sequenced in a study of CD8 T cells in Susac syndrome. The CDR3 totals 12 residues. J gave up 6 bases and V 6 bases, and 0 bases lay outside the gene matches. Germline assignment: CDR1 MDHEN and CDR2 SYDVKM. Random hexamers served to reverse transcribe about 0.5 to 1 ug RNA. TCRdb used MiXCR to reprocess the immunoSEQ multiplex PCR reads, holding one entry per CDR3 protein. The sample carries 180,000 or so distinct CDR3 sequences, roughly 94% recorded once. The rearrangement joins TRBV28 to TRBJ1-5; 9 bases are shared with TRBD1. The sequencing sample was made of CD4+ T cells from PBMCs. This receptor was identified in a human donor in good health. CDR3 sequence reads: CASRQGAQPQHF. The DNA for the CDR3 is TGTGCCAGCAGACAGGGGGCTCAGCCCCAGCATTTT.